The next 22 T cell receptor beta chains were all read from a single sample in a study of T cell changes during pregnancy in multiple sclerosis. Using immunoSEQ multiplex PCR, the repertoire was profiled, and TCRdb retains in-frame clones only, with some absent. The repertoire consists of approximately 87,000 clones, with around 90% occurring once and the leading ten covering 0.4% to 0.6%. Sequenced material: CD4+ T cells from peripheral blood mononuclear cells, taken in the second trimester of pregnancy. All receptors come from a female donor with multiple sclerosis, enrolled in a pregnancy study.

The V gene is TRBV11-1, the J gene TRBJ2-1; D possibly corresponds to TRBD1 (6 bases). The CDR3 runs 13 residues. Trimming cost V 7 bases and J 5 bases, with 12 bases left between them. Germline V CDR1 and CDR2: SGHAT, FQDESV (reference sequence). The CDR3 protein is CASIGTTNNEQFF. The CDR3 DNA reads TGTGCCAGCATCGGGACAACGAACAATGAGCAGTTCTTC.

This clone was seen a handful of times. This rearrangement joins TRBV15 to TRBJ2-1, with D perhaps TRBD1 (6 bases). The germline gives CDR1 LNHNV, CDR2 YYDKDF (reference sequence). The CDR3 spans 15 residues. Trimming took off 3 bases at V and 6 bases at J, with 15 bases between the two ends. The CDR3 DNA follows: TGTGCCACCAGCAGGTTCGGACAGCCCCTCAATGAGCAGTTCTTC. It encodes CATSRFGQPLNEQFF.

This chain connects TRBV7-2 to TRBJ1-3; no firm D call. The germline V gene encodes CDR1 SGHTA and CDR2 FQGNSA. This CDR3 spans 17 amino acids. Trimming cost V 4 bases and J 0 bases, with 16 bases left between them. The CDR3 is CASSSRMTSSSGNTIYF. DNA for the CDR3: TGTGCCAGCAGCTCTCGCATGACAAGCTCCTCTGGAAACACCATATATTTT.

This chain connects TRBV30 to TRBJ2-7; D gene uncertain. CDR1 GTSNPN and CDR2 SVGIG come from the germline V gene (reference sequence). The CDR3 has 12 amino acids. With 3 bases removed from V and 7 bases from J, the gap between germline ends came to 13 bases. CDR3 residues: CAWSSNAWEQYF. The CDR3 region has the DNA TGTGCCTGGAGCTCTAATGCGTGGGAGCAGTACTTC.

The chain joins TRBV30 to TRBJ1-4, with D maybe TRBD1 (5 bases). The CDR3 consists of 14 residues. The V gene's germline CDR1 is GTSNPN and CDR2 SVGIG (reference sequence). The ends were cut back, 3 bases at V and 12 bases at J, with 20 bases in the middle. The CDR3 DNA reads as TGTGCCTGGAGACCAACCGGACATTTTGGGGAACTGTTTTTT. Protein product: CAWRPTGHFGELFF.

CDR3 sequence: CSVGIGAGVGNEQYF. The CDR3 region has the DNA TGCAGCGTTGGTATCGGCGCAGGGGTTGGAAACGAGCAGTACTTC. The V gene is TRBV29-1, the J gene TRBJ2-7; TRBD1 is a possible D gene (6 bases). In germline, CDR1 is SQVTM, CDR2 ANQGSEA. V gave up 4 bases and J gave up 5 bases, with 21 bases separating them. CDR3 length: 15 amino acids.

This rearrangement joins TRBV7-2 to TRBJ2-3; D remains ambiguous. The V gene lost 1 base and the J gene lost 3 bases, with 8 bases spanning the gap. CDR3 length: 14 amino acids. CDR1 is SGHTA and CDR2 is FQGNSA in the germline V gene. CDR3 region: CASSLVRLTDTQYF. The CDR3 DNA reads as TGTGCCAGCAGCTTAGTTAGACTTACAGATACGCAGTATTTT.

This sequence joins TRBV6-5 and TRBJ2-1; 11 nucleotides align to TRBD2. J lost 6 bases, V lost 7 bases, and 8 bases had no gene match. CDR1 is MNHEY and CDR2 is SVGAGI in the germline V gene. The CDR3 consists of 15 residues. The CDR3 nucleotides read TGTGCCAGCAAATATAGCGGGGGGGCCTCCAATGAGCAGTTCTTC. This sequence encodes CASKYSGGASNEQFF.

The chain combines TRBV6-1 with TRBJ1-2, with 7 bases lining up with TRBD1. The CDR3 sequence is 16 residues long. Germline V gene lookup returns CDR1 MNHNS and CDR2 SASEGT. The V segment lost 5 bases and the J segment 7 bases; nucleotides outside the gene matches: 16. The DNA for the CDR3 is TGTGCCAGCAGTAAAGTAACCTTGACAGGGCGTCGTGGCTACACCTTC. Translating gives CASSKVTLTGRRGYTF.

J is TRBJ2-1 and V is TRBV11-2, with D possibly matching TRBD2 (6 bases). Germline CDR1 is SGHAT and CDR2 is FQNNGV. Trimming cost V 7 bases and J 8 bases, with 21 bases left between them. The CDR3 totals 15 residues. CDR3 in amino acids: CASKSISGTGYEQFF. The CDR3 DNA follows: TGTGCCAGCAAGAGCATTAGCGGAACCGGCTATGAGCAGTTCTTC. The full variable domain, in which reference TRBV11-2 and TRBJ2-1 provide the parts outside the CDR3, is EAGVAQSPRYKIIEKRQSVAFWCNPISGHATLYWYQQILGQGPKLLIQFQNNGVVDDSQLPKDRFSAERLKGVDSTLKIQPAKLEDSAVYLCASKSISGTGYEQFFGPGTRLTVL.

V gene TRBV2 combines with J gene TRBJ2-2; TRBD1 matches at 9 bases. This CDR3 has 18 amino acids. J gave up 5 bases and V 8 bases, and 18 bases lay outside the gene matches. CDR1 is SNHLY, CDR2 FYNNEI, per germline. The CDR3 nucleotides are TGTGCCAGCTACACTCTCGGGGGCACAGGGGGCAGAACCGGGGAGCTGTTTTTT. Protein product: CASYTLGGTGGRTGELFF.

The chain combines TRBV9 with TRBJ2-3; 8 positions match TRBD2. Germline-derived CDR1 and CDR2 are SGDLS and YYNGEE. J lost 2 bases, V lost 3 bases, and 2 bases had no gene match. This CDR3 region has 14 residues. The CDR3 sequence: CASSELAATDTQYF. CDR3 DNA: TGTGCCAGCAGCGAACTAGCGGCCACAGATACGCAGTATTTT.

The chain employs TRBV28 and TRBJ1-5, with D perhaps TRBD1 (5 bases). The CDR3 runs to 14 residues. With 2 bases removed from V and 6 bases from J, the gap between germline ends came to 11 bases. The V gene's germline CDR1 is MDHEN and CDR2 SYDVKM. CDR3 residues: CASSLPGEGQPQHF. The CDR3 DNA reads TGTGCCAGCAGTTTACCGGGGGAGGGTCAGCCCCAGCATTTT.

The V call is TRBV23-1, the J call TRBJ1-1, with 7 bases aligning to TRBD1. TRBV23-1 is reported as an ORF; its role is uncertain. After removal of 2 bases from V and 4 bases from J, the junction contained 10 bases not matched to a gene. This CDR3 has 16 amino acids. The CDR3 bases are TGCGCCAGCAGTCAACCCCAACAGGGGAGGTTCACTGAAGCTTTCTTT. This codes for CASSQPQQGRFTEAFF.

The chain is built from TRBV7-2 and TRBJ2-7, with 11 bases lining up with TRBD1. The V and J ends lost 2 bases and 3 bases, in that order; junction bases with no gene match: 3. The CDR3 is 15 amino acids. The V gene's germline CDR1 is SGHTA and CDR2 FQGNSA. Here the CDR3 reads CASSLRDRGYYEQYF. CDR3 bases: TGTGCCAGCAGCTTACGGGACAGGGGGTACTACGAGCAGTACTTC.

The rearrangement links TRBV4-1 to TRBJ2-3; 9 bases agree with TRBD1. CDR1 is MGHRA and CDR2 is YSYEKL in the germline V gene. The CDR3 length is 19 residues. V dropped 0 bases and J dropped 1; count of bases not matched to a gene: 11. CDR3 sequence: CASSQDLMDRTGGTDTQYF. CDR3 DNA: TGCGCCAGCAGCCAAGATCTGATGGACCGGACAGGGGGCACAGATACGCAGTATTTT.

About this clone: One end of the junction does not line up with germline, which may come from a read error. The rearrangement uses TRBV7-2 and TRBJ2-7; 8 positions match TRBD1. Germline V lookup: CDR1 SGHTA, CDR2 FQGNSA. The length of the CDR3 is 14 residues. The CDR3 region has the DNA TGTGCCAGCACCCAAGGGTGGTCTCGTGACAGGGGCAGCTTC. It translates to CASTQGWSRDRGSF.

The V call is TRBV10-3, the J call TRBJ1-5; perhaps TRBD1 as D (5 bases). In germline, CDR1 is ENHRY, CDR2 SYGVKD. The V end was cut by 9 bases, the J end by 5 bases, with 20 bases between. The CDR3 is 15 amino acids. This CDR3 reads CAISGGPEFDQPQHF. The CDR3 DNA is TGTGCCATATCGGGGGGACCCGAGTTCGATCAGCCCCAGCATTTT.

The V gene is TRBV5-6, the J gene TRBJ1-2; D is perhaps TRBD1 (5 bases). The CDR3 is made up of 14 amino acids. Germline CDR1 is SGHDT and CDR2 is YYEEEE. Deletions cut 1 base from V and 4 bases from J, with 11 bases between. CDR3: CASSLRQGSYGYTF. The CDR3 DNA reads TGTGCCAGCAGCTTGAGGCAGGGAAGCTATGGCTACACCTTC. The variable domain in full, with the rest retrieved from reference TRBV5-6 and TRBJ1-2, is DAGVTQSPTHLIKTRGQQVTLRCSPKSGHDTVSWYQQALGQGPQFIFQYYEEEERQRGNFPDRFSGHQFPNYSSELNVNALLLGDSALYLCASSLRQGSYGYTFGSGTRLTVV.

The chain combines TRBV18 with TRBJ1-2; the match to TRBD1 covers 7 bases. CDR3 length equals 13 residues. Germline values: CDR1 KGHSH, CDR2 LQKENI. The V gene end was trimmed by 3 bases and the J gene end by 4 bases; junction bases not matched to a gene: 2. CDR3 bases: TGTGCCAGCTCACCCGGGACAGCCTATGGCTACACCTTC. This sequence encodes CASSPGTAYGYTF.

This chain joins TRBV29-1 and TRBJ2-7, with TRBD2 matching over 10 bases. The CDR3 is 14 amino acids. The germline CDR1 and CDR2 sequences are SQVTM and ANQGSEA. V was pared by 6 bases and J by 2 bases, with 7 bases of the junction left unmatched. The CDR3 sequence: CSVRTSGAPYEQYF. The DNA of the CDR3 is TGCAGCGTGAGAACTAGCGGGGCCCCCTACGAGCAGTACTTC.

This clone has more than one count but fewer than ten. The chain couples TRBV10-3 to TRBJ1-1; D not resolved. Germline CDR1 ENHRY, CDR2 SYGVKD. The CDR3 has 15 residues. Trimming removed 3 bases from V and 0 bases from J, with 11 bases in between. This CDR3 is CAISERVIMNTEAFF. In DNA, the CDR3 is TGTGCCATCAGTGAAAGAGTCATAATGAACACTGAAGCTTTCTTT.